This T cell receptor beta chain was captured by sequencing in a study of blood T cell repertoires in COVID-19. Overall study: The cDNA or gDNA used as material had been derived from T cells, B-cell-depleted T cells, or PBMCs.

In the study's own analysis: By means of reference gene primer amplification, nucleated cell counts were estimated. The method was immunoSEQ multiplex PCR; TCRdb's version includes in-frame clones alone and lacks a portion of them. The DNA gave D and trimming, while V, J and clone size come from that table. The table has hundreds of thousands of clones, over 75% seen once. J lost 0 bases, V lost 4 bases, and 10 bases had no gene match. Per germline, CDR1 SGHKS and CDR2 YYEKEE (reference sequence). The CDR3 length is 17 residues. The receptor was isolated from a woman aged 50 to 60 with active or convalescent COVID-19. V usage is TRBV5-5 and J usage is TRBJ2-1; 7 bases map to TRBD1. Input material: peripheral blood. The CDR3 region has the DNA TGTGCCAGCAGCAAAAGTACAGGGGACCCCTCCTACAATGAGCAGTTCTTC. Amino acids: CASSKSTGDPSYNEQFF.